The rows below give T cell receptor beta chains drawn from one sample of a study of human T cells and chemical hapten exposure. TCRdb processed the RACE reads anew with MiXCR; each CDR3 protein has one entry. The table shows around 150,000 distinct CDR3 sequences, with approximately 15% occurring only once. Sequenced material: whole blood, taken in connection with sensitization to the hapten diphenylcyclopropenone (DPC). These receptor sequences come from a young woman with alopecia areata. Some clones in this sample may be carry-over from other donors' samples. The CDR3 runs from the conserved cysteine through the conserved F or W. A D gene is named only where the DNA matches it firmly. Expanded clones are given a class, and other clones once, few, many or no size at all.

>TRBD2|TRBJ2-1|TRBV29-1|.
CSAGGLAGGEQFF
TGCAGCGCCGGAGGACTAGCGGGGGGCGAGCAGTTCTTC
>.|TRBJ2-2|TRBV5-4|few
CASSSWAGSTGELFF
TGTGCCAGCAGCTCATGGGCGGGATCCACCGGGGAGCTGTTTTTT
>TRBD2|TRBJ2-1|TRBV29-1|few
CSGEGLAGSEQFF
TGCAGCGGGGAGGGACTAGCGGGGAGCGAGCAGTTCTTC
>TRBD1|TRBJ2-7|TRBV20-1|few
CSARQGAGEQYF
TGCAGTGCTAGACAGGGGGCGGGTGAGCAGTACTTC
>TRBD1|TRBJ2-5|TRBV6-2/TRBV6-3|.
CASSHRGEETQYF
TGTGCCAGCAGTCACAGGGGGGAAGAGACCCAGTACTTC
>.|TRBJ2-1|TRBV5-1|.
CASSLFREQFF
TGCGCCAGCAGCTTGTTTAGGGAGCAGTTCTTC
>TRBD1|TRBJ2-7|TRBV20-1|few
CSARESTGQGRRAQYF
TGCAGTGCTAGAGAAAGTACGGGACAGGGTAGAAGGGCGCAGTACTTC
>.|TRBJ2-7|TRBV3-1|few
CASSRGGSSREQYF
TGTGCCAGCAGCCGCGGCGGTAGCTCTCGGGAGCAGTACTTC
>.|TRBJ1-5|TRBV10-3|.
CAISASGANQPQHF
TGTGCCATCAGTGCTTCGGGGGCCAATCAGCCCCAGCATTTT
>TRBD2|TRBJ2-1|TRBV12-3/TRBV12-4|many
CASSYSSGSQNEQFF
TGTGCCAGCAGCTACTCTAGCGGGAGCCAAAATGAGCAGTTCTTC
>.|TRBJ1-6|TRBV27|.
CASSSEGGATYNSPLHF
TGTGCCAGCAGTTCCGAGGGGGGGGCCACCTATAATTCACCCCTCCACTTT
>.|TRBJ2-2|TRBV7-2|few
CASSFDARRVGGELFF
TGTGCCAGCAGCTTCGATGCCCGAAGGGTAGGGGGGGAGCTGTTTTTT
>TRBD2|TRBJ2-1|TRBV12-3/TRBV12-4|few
CASSLIAGPYNEQFF
TGTGCCAGCAGTTTAATAGCGGGCCCCTACAATGAGCAGTTCTTC
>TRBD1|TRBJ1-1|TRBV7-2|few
CASSLGVGQGVAEAFF
TGTGCCAGCAGCTTAGGTGTGGGACAGGGCGTTGCTGAAGCTTTCTTT
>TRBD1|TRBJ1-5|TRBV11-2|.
CASSHAGGEQPQHF
TGTGCCAGCAGCCACGCAGGGGGCGAACAGCCCCAGCATTTT
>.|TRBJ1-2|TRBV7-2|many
CASSLARGNYGYTF
TGTGCCAGCAGCTTAGCGCGAGGGAACTATGGCTACACCTTC
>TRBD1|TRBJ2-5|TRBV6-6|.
CASRTGTGQGETQYF
TGTGCCAGCAGAACTGGGACAGGTCAAGGGGAGACCCAGTACTTC
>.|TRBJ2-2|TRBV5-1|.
CASSLVPGSTGELFF
TGCGCCAGCAGCTTGGTGCCAGGGAGCACCGGGGAGCTGTTTTTT
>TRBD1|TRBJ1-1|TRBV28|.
CASSLSGGTNTEAFF
TGTGCCAGCAGTTTATCAGGGGGCACGAACACTGAAGCTTTCTTT
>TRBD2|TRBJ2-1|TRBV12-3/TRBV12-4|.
CASRGTSGGAEQFF
TGTGCCAGCAGAGGGACTAGCGGGGGGGCTGAGCAGTTCTTC
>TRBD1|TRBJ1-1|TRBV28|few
CASRPPGGINEAFF
TGTGCCAGCAGACCCCCAGGGGGAATCAATGAAGCTTTCTTT
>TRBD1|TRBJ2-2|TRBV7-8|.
CASSLGQGENTGELFF
TGTGCCAGCAGCCTGGGACAGGGCGAGAACACCGGGGAGCTGTTTTTT